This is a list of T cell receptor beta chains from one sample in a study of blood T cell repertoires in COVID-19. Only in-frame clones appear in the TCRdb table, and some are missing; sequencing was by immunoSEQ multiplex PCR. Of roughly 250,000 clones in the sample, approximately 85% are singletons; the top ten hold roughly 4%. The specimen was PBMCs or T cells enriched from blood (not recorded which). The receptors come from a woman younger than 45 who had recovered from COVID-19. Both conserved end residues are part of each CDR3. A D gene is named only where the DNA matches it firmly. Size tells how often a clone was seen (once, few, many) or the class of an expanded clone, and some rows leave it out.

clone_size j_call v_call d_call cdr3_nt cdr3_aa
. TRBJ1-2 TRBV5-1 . TGCGCCAGCAGCTTGCAGGGAAGTAACTATGGCTACACCTTC CASSLQGSNYGYTF
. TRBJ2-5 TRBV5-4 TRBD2 TGTGCCAGCAGCTTGGATCCGGGGGGGGAGACCCAGTACTTC CASSLDPGGETQYF
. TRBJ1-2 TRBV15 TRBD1 TGTGCCACCAGCAGAGATCGAAGACAGGGGCACTATGGCTACACCTTC CATSRDRRQGHYGYTF
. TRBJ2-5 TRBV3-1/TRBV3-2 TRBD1 TGTGCCAGCAGCCGCCGGGACAGGGAAGAGACCCAGTACTTC CASSRRDREETQYF
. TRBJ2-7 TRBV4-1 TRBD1 TGCGCCAGCAGCCAAGAAACGTCCGGGACAGGGGAGGAGTACTTC CASSQETSGTGEEYF
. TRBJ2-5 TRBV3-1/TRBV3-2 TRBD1 TGTGCCAGCAGCCAAGAGGGGACAGGGCGACAGACCCAGTACTTC CASSQEGTGRQTQYF
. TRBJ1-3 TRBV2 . TGTGCCAGCAGTGGAGTTGTATTCTCTGGAAACACCATATATTTT CASSGVVFSGNTIYF
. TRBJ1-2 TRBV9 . TGTGCCAGCAGCGTAGACCGCGCCGGGACATCCGCTAACTATGGCTACACCTTC CASSVDRAGTSANYGYTF
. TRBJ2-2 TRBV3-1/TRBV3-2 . TGTGCCAGCAGCCAAGGGACGTGGATAGGGGCCGGGGAGCTGTTTTTT CASSQGTWIGAGELFF
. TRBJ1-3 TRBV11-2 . TGTGCCAGCACCAGGGTGATAGGCAGAGATGGAAACACCATATATTTT CASTRVIGRDGNTIYF
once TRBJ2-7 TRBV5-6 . TGTGCCAGCACCCTGGCGGGTGGCGAGCAGTACTTC CASTLAGGEQYF
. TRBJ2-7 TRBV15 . TGTGCCACCAGCAGGCGCGGGGCCGGCGAGCAGTACTTC CATSRRGAGEQYF
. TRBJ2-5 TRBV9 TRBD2 TGTGCCAGCAGCGTAGATGGGACTAGGGAGGAGACCCAGTACTTC CASSVDGTREETQYF
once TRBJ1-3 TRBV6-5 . TGTGCCAGCAGTTACAACAGGGCTGGAAACACCATATATTTT CASSYNRAGNTIYF
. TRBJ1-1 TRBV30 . TGTGCCTGGAGTGTAGGAGTCACTGAAGCTTTCTTT CAWSVGVTEAFF
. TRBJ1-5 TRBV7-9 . TGTGCCAGCAGCTTAGGGGGCCAGCCCCAGCATTTT CASSLGGQPQHF
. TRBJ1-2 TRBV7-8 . TGTGCCAGCACCAAGAACCGGGGTTGGGGCTACACCTTC CASTKNRGWGYTF
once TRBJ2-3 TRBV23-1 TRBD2 TGCGCCAGCAGTCAATCGGGGGGGGGCACAGATACGCAGTATTTT CASSQSGGGTDTQYF
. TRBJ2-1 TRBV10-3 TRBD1 TGTGCCATCAGTGGTTCTCGACAGGGGAACGTCTACTACAATGAGCAGTTCTTC CAISGSRQGNVYYNEQFF
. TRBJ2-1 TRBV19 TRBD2 TGTGCCAGTAGTTCCCACCATACTAGCGGGAAGCCCTACAATGAGCAGTTCTTC CASSSHHTSGKPYNEQFF
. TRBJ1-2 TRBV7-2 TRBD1 TGTGCCAGCAGCACGGACAGGGGCTATGGCTACACCTTC CASSTDRGYGYTF
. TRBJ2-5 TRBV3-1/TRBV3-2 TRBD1 TGTGCCAGCAGCCAGGATACAGGGGGCTGGGAGACCCAGTACTTC CASSQDTGGWETQYF
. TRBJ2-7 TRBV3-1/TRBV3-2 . TGTGCCAGCAGCCAAGACAGGAAGTCCTACGAGCAGTACTTC CASSQDRKSYEQYF
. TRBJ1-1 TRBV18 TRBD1 TGTGCCAGCTCACTGGGACAGGGGTTGAACACTGAAGCTTTCTTT CASSLGQGLNTEAFF
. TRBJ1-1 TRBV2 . TGTGCCAGCAGCCCGTTCGGCACTGAAGCTTTCTTT CASSPFGTEAFF
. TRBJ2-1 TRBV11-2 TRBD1 TGTGCCAGCAGCTTAGTCGGACAGGGGCGCTACAATGAGCAGTTCTTC CASSLVGQGRYNEQFF
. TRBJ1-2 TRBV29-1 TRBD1 TGCAGCGTTGAGCGTCCGTTCCCATCCGCCCGGGGGGACAGGGACTATGGCTACACCTTC CSVERPFPSARGDRDYGYTF
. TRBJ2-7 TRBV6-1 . TGTGCCAGCAGTGAACGAGTAGCCTTATCCTACGAGCAGTACTTC CASSERVALSYEQYF
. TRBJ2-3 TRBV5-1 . TGCGCCAGCAGCTTGTTGGGGGGACCGACCACAGATACGCAGTATTTT CASSLLGGPTTDTQYF
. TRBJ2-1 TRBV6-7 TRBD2 TGTGCCAGCACCGCTGACAATCGGGGGGTGGCTAGCAATGAGCAGTTCTTC CASTADNRGVASNEQFF
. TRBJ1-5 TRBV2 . TGTGCCAGCGAGGGGGGGTTCTATAGCAATCAGCCCCAGCATTTT CASEGGFYSNQPQHF
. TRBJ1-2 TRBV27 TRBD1 TGTGCCAGCAGTAGGGGGACAGGGGGAAACTATGGCTACACCTTC CASSRGTGGNYGYTF
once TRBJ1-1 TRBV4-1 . TGCGCCAGCAGCCAAGGGGAGGGGTTCCGGAACACTGAAGCTTTCTTT CASSQGEGFRNTEAFF
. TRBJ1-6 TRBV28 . TGTGCCAGCATGGAGCGCGAGTCCTATAATTCACCCCTCCACTTT CASMERESYNSPLHF
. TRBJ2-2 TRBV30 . TGTGCCTGGAGTCAAGGGAGCGACACCGGGGAGCTGTTTTTT CAWSQGSDTGELFF
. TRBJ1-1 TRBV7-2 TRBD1 TGTGCCAGCAGGGGACAGGGGGCGAACACTGAAGCTTTCTTT CASRGQGANTEAFF
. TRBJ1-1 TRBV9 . TGTGCCAGCAGCGCAATGAACACTGAAGCTTTCTTT CASSAMNTEAFF
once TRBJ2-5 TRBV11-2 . TGTGCCAGCAGCTTAGATCCAGGGGAAGAGACCCAGTACTTC CASSLDPGEETQYF
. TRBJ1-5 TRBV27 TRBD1 TGTGCCAGCAGTTTATCAGGGACAGGGTACAATCAGCCCCAGCATTTT CASSLSGTGYNQPQHF
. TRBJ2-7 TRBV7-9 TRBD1 TGTGCCAGCACCAGGACAGGGGTCGAGCAGTACTTC CASTRTGVEQYF
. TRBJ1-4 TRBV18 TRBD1 TGTGCCAGCTCACCGGGGGACAGTCTGTTTTTT CASSPGDSLFF
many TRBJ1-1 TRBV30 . TGTGCCTGGACAAGGGTAGCGGAAGCTTTCTTT CAWTRVAEAFF
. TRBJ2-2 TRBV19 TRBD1 TGTGCCAGTAGTTCAACAGGGGACCGGGAGCTGTTTTTT CASSSTGDRELFF
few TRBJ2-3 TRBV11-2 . TGTGCCAGCAGCTACCCCCGGGGTAGCCGACAAGATACGCAGTATTTT CASSYPRGSRQDTQYF
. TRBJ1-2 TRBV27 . TGTGCCAGCAGTTTCGCTATGACAGCTAACTATGGCTACACCTTC CASSFAMTANYGYTF
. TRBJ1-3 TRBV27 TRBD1 TGTGCCAGCAGAGATGGGACAGGGGATGGAAACACCATATATTTT CASRDGTGDGNTIYF
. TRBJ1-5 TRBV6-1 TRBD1 TGTGCCAGCAGTGAACTGGACAGGGGGAACCAGCCCCAGCATTTT CASSELDRGNQPQHF
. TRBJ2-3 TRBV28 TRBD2 TGTGCCAGCACTATCGGGGCGGGAGGGGAGAAGTTAGATACGCAGTATTTT CASTIGAGGEKLDTQYF